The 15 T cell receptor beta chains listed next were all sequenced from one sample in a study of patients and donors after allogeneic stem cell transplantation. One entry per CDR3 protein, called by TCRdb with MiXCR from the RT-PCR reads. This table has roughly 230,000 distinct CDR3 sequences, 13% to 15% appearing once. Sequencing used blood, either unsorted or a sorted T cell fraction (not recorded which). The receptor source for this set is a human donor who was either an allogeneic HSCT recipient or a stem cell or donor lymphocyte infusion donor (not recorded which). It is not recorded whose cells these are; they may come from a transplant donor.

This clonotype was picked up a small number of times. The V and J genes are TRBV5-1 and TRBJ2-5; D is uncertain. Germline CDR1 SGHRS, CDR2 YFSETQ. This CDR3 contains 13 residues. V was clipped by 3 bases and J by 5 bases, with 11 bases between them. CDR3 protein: CASSSGRSETQYF. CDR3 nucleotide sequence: TGCGCCAGCAGCTCCGGACGGTCGGAGACCCAGTACTTC.

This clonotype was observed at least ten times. CDR3 in amino acids: CAWRDYGYTF. The CDR3 DNA is TGTGCCTGGAGGGACTATGGCTACACCTTC. This sequence joins TRBV30 and TRBJ1-2; D gene unclear. V lost 3 bases and J 3 bases, leaving 2 bases between the germline ends. Per the germline V gene, CDR1 is GTSNPN and CDR2 is SVGIG (reference sequence). The CDR3 consists of 10 residues.

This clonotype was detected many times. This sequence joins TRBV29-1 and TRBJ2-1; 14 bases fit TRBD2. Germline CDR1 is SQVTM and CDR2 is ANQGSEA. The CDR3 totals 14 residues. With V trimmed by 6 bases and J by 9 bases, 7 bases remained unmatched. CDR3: CSVQTSGGAGEQFF. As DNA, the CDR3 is TGCAGCGTCCAGACTAGCGGGGGGGCAGGTGAGCAGTTCTTC.

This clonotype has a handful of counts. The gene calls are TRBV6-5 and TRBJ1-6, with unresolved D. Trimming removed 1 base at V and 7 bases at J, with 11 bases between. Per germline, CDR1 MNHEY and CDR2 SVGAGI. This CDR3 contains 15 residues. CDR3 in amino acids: CASSYLDSSNSPLHF. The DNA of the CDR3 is TGTGCCAGCAGTTACTTAGATAGCTCCAATTCACCCCTCCACTTT.

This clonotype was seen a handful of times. The chain's CDR3 is CATSDDRAETQYF. For the CDR3, the DNA is TGTGCCACCAGTGATGACAGGGCGGAGACCCAGTACTTC. This sequence joins TRBV24-1 and TRBJ2-5; TRBD1 aligns across 7 bases. Germline CDR1 is KGHDR and CDR2 is SFDVKD. After removal of 3 bases from V and 5 bases from J, the junction contained 2 bases not matched to a gene. CDR3 size: 13 residues.

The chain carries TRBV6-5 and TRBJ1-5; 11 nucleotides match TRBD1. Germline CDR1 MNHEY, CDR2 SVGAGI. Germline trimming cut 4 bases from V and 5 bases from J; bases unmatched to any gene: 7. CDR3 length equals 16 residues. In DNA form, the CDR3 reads TGTGCCAGCAGTTCGATGGACAGGGGGCCCTATCAGCCCCAGCATTTT. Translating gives CASSSMDRGPYQPQHF.

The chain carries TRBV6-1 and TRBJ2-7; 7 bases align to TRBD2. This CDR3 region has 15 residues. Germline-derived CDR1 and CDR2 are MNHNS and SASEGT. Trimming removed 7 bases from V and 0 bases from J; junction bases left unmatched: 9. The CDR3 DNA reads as TGTGCCAGCAACTTTCGCGGCGGGAGCTCCTACGAGCAGTACTTC. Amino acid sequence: CASNFRGGSSYEQYF.

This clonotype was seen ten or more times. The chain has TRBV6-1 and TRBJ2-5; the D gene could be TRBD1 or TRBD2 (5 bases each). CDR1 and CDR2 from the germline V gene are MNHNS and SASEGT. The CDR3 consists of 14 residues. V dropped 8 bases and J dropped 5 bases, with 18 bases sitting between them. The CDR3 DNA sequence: TGTGCCAGCGGTCGGGACCCGCGAACCGAGACCCAGTACTTC. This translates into CASGRDPRTETQYF.

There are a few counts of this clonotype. The CDR3 reads CASSFILTSGRAGNEQFF. In nucleotides, the CDR3 is TGTGCCAGCAGCTTCATCCTGACTAGCGGGAGGGCCGGTAATGAGCAGTTCTTC. This chain connects TRBV7-8 to TRBJ2-1; 14 bases are a match to TRBD2. The CDR3 has 18 amino acids. The germline gives CDR1 SGHVS, CDR2 FQNEAQ. The ends lost 3 bases at V and 7 bases at J; junction bases unmatched: 11.

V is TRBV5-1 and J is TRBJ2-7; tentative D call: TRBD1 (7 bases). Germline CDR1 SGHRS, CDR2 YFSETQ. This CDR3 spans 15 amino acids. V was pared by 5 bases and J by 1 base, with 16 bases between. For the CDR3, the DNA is TGCGCCAGCAGACTGCAGGGGGGCCTTTCCTACGAGCAGTACTTC. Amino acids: CASRLQGGLSYEQYF.

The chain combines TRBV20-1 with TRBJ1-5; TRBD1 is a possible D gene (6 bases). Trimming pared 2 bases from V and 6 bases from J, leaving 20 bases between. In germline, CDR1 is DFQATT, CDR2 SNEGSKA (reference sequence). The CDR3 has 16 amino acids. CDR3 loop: CSARRGGAGSGQPQHF. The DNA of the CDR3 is TGCAGTGCTAGACGCGGGGGCGCGGGGTCCGGTCAGCCCCAGCATTTT.

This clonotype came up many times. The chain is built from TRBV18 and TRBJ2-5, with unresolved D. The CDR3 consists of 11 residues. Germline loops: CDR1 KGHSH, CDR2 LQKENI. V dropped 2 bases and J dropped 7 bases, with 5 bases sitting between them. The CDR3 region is CASSPEVTQYF. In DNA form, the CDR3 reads TGTGCCAGCTCACCAGAGGTGACCCAGTACTTC.

CDR3 protein: CASSQAGNYEKLFF. The CDR3 nucleotides are TGTGCCAGCAGCCAAGCCGGGAACTATGAAAAACTGTTTTTT. The chain carries TRBV7-2 and TRBJ1-4; no reliable D call. The V end was cut by 5 bases, the J end by 6 bases, with 13 bases between. CDR1 SGHTA and CDR2 FQGNSA come from the germline V gene. The CDR3 is 14 residues long.

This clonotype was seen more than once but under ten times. DNA for the CDR3: TGTGCCAGCAGCCAATTCATCGGGGGTGAAGCTTTCTTT. As protein: CASSQFIGGEAFF. This rearrangement joins TRBV4-2 to TRBJ1-1; D perhaps matches TRBD1 (5 bases). Looked up from germline, CDR1 is LGHNA and CDR2 is YNFKEQ. V lost 2 bases and J 7 bases, leaving 11 bases between the germline ends. The CDR3 is 13 amino acids.

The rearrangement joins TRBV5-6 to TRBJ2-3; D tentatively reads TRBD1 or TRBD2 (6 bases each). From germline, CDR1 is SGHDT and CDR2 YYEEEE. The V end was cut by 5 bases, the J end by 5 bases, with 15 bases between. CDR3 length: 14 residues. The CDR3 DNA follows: TGTGCCAGCAGGAACCGGGGGCCGGGAGATACGCAGTATTTT. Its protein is CASRNRGPGDTQYF.